A selection of T cell receptor beta chains follows, all from one sample in a study of blood T cells in healthy people across ages. TCRdb re-analysed the 5' RACE reads in MiXCR, keeping a single row per CDR3 protein. The sample includes over 1.5 million distinct CDR3 sequences, approximately 50% of them seen just once. Input material: blood. The receptors here all came from a woman aged 40 to 50 in good health. Both conserved end residues are part of each CDR3. A D gene is named only where the DNA matches it firmly. The size entry is marked missing in some rows and otherwise reads once, few, many or a size class.

TRBJ2-1,.,.,TRBV6-5,TGTGCCAGCAGTTACTCGCAGCACTACGGGCAGTTCTTC,CASSYSQHYGQFF
TRBJ2-3,.,.,TRBV6-5,TGTGCCAGCAGTTACTCCTTCGGCACTAGCACAGATACGCAGTATTTT,CASSYSFGTSTDTQYF
TRBJ2-5,TRBD2,few,TRBV7-9,TGTGCCAGCAGCTTCATAGCGGGGCACCAAGAGACCCAGTACTTC,CASSFIAGHQETQYF
TRBJ2-7,TRBD2,.,TRBV20-1,TGCAGTGCTAGAAACGCTGGGGCGGGGGGCTTCTCCTACGAGCAGTACTTC,CSARNAGAGGFSYEQYF
TRBJ2-3,.,.,TRBV6-4,TGTGCCAGCAGCCCAGAGTACACAGATACGCAGTATTTT,CASSPEYTDTQYF
TRBJ1-2,TRBD1,.,TRBV7-8,TGTGCCAGCAGCCTACGGACAGGGGTGGGCTATGGCTACACCTTC,CASSLRTGVGYGYTF
TRBJ2-3,TRBD2,few,TRBV20-1,TGCAGTGCTTGGGGACTAGCGGGCGCTACTAGCACAGATACGCAGTATTTT,CSAWGLAGATSTDTQYF
TRBJ2-6,.,few,TRBV28,TGTGCCAGCAGTTTATCACTAGCCTCTGGGGCCAACGTCCTGACTTTC,CASSLSLASGANVLTF
TRBJ1-2,.,few,TRBV6-5,TGTGCCAGCACCGACCTCGGGACCTGGGCAGGCTACACCTTC,CASTDLGTWAGYTF
TRBJ2-3,TRBD2,.,TRBV5-1,TGCGCCAGCAGCTTTGGGGTTCGGCTAGCGGGGGGCGGCACAGATACGCAGTATTTT,CASSFGVRLAGGGTDTQYF
TRBJ2-1,TRBD2,once,TRBV24-1,TGTGCCACCAGTGACCAACTAGCGGGGGGCCGTGATGAGCAGTTCTTC,CATSDQLAGGRDEQFF
TRBJ2-1,.,.,TRBV19,TGTGCCAGTACCGGGACTCCCCCTCGCTCCTACAATGAGCAGTTCTTC,CASTGTPPRSYNEQFF
TRBJ2-7,.,.,TRBV9,TGTGCCAGCAGCCGGGACGGCCCTTGGCGCGAGCAGTACTTC,CASSRDGPWREQYF
TRBJ2-3,TRBD2,.,TRBV20-1,TGCAGTGCTCCCCCGGGTAGCGGGGGGGCCCGTGGAACAGATACGCAGTATTTT,CSAPPGSGGARGTDTQYF
TRBJ2-1,TRBD1,.,TRBV7-9,TGTGCCAGCAGCGGACAGGGTACAGTATACAATGAGCAGTTCTTC,CASSGQGTVYNEQFF
TRBJ2-4,TRBD1,.,TRBV5-1,TGCGCCAGCAGCGGGCGGACAGGGGGCATTCAGTACTTC,CASSGRTGGIQYF
TRBJ2-3,.,.,TRBV4-2,TGTGCCAGCAGCCAAGATAAGAAGGGGACTCATATCACAGATACGCAGTATTTT,CASSQDKKGTHITDTQYF
TRBJ2-1,.,few,TRBV10-3,TGTGCCATCAGTGGAGGGACACCAGCCTACAATGAGCAGTTCTTC,CAISGGTPAYNEQFF
TRBJ2-7,.,.,TRBV10-3,TGTGCCATCAGTGAGTTCGAGGCGGCACTAACCTACGAGCAGTACTTC,CAISEFEAALTYEQYF
TRBJ2-7,.,.,TRBV10-2,TGCGCCAGCAGTGAGTTAACAGGGAATGAGCAGTACTTC,CASSELTGNEQYF
TRBJ2-2,TRBD2,.,TRBV7-2,TGTGCCAGCGGCCCGCGGACTAGCGGGGGGACCGGGGAGCTGTTTTTT,CASGPRTSGGTGELFF
TRBJ2-1,.,few,TRBV7-2,TGTGCCAGCAGCTTAGTTGTGGGGCGTTACAATGAGCAGTTCTTC,CASSLVVGRYNEQFF
TRBJ2-7,.,few,TRBV6-4,TGTGCCAGCAGTGAGTTCCCCGGGGTCGACTACGAGCAGTACTTC,CASSEFPGVDYEQYF
TRBJ1-2,TRBD1,.,TRBV20-1,TGCATCATTCCAGGACAGGGGCGGGGCTACACCTTC,CIIPGQGRGYTF
TRBJ2-7,.,.,TRBV5-1,TGCGCCAGCAGCTCACAGGGCGCGCAGGCGGTGGATCTATGGTACTTC,CASSSQGAQAVDLWYF
TRBJ2-2,.,once,TRBV6-1,TGTGCTAGCAGTGTTCCCCCCGGGACGGGGAACACCGGGGAGCTGTTTTTT,CASSVPPGTGNTGELFF
TRBJ1-5,TRBD1,few,TRBV5-5,TGTGCCAGCAGCGTAGGAGACAGGGTTGATCAGCCCCAGCATTTT,CASSVGDRVDQPQHF
TRBJ2-7,.,.,TRBV4-3,TGCGCCAGCAGCCAAGATTACGGGCGGAGCACCGCCTACGAGCAGTACTTC,CASSQDYGRSTAYEQYF
TRBJ2-3,.,few,TRBV5-1,TGCGCCAGCGCACGGGAAGGTAGGCGGCCATTGGGCACAGATACGCAGTATTTT,CASAREGRRPLGTDTQYF
TRBJ2-4,.,.,TRBV6-6,.,CASSSSTDEQYF
TRBJ1-4,TRBD1,.,TRBV27,TGTGCCAGCAGTTTTCGCCTACAACGACAGGGACGGTCTAATGAAAAACTGTTTTTT,CASSFRLQRQGRSNEKLFF
TRBJ2-5,TRBD1,many,TRBV5-1,TGCGCCAGCAGCTTGGAGGGGGCAGGAGAGACCCAGTACTTC,CASSLEGAGETQYF
TRBJ2-1,TRBD2,few,TRBV6-2/TRBV6-3,TGTGCCAGCAGTCAAATGACTAGCGGGGGGGAGCAGTTCTTC,CASSQMTSGGEQFF
TRBJ1-1,TRBD1,.,TRBV5-1,TGCGCCAGCAGCTTGAGCAGGGGGCGAAACGAGAACACTGAAGCTTTCTTT,CASSLSRGRNENTEAFF
TRBJ1-6,.,.,TRBV10-3,TGTGCCATCAGTGAGTCCACCGGGACCTCTAAGTCTTCACCCCTCCACTTT,CAISESTGTSKSSPLHF
TRBJ2-7,TRBD1,.,TRBV10-3,TGTGCCATCAGTTCGGGACAGTCCTACGAGCAGTACTTC,CAISSGQSYEQYF
TRBJ2-7,.,.,TRBV20-1,TGCAGTGCAACACGACTGCTCTTCTACGAGCAGTACTTC,CSATRLLFYEQYF
TRBJ1-1,.,.,TRBV5-1,TGCGCCAGCAGCTTCGGGCCCAAGAACACTGAAGCTTTCTTT,CASSFGPKNTEAFF
TRBJ2-6,.,few,TRBV7-2,TGTGCCAGCAGCTTAGTAGGTGCGCCTGGGGCCAACGTCCTGACTTTC,CASSLVGAPGANVLTF
TRBJ1-6,TRBD1,.,TRBV7-2,TGTGCCAGCAGCTTAGGGCCGGGACAGGGGGAGCGAAATTCACCCCTCCACTTT,CASSLGPGQGERNSPLHF
TRBJ2-5,TRBD1,.,TRBV5-6,TGTGCCAGCAGTTACGCGGGACAGGGGATCAGAGAGACCCAGTACTTC,CASSYAGQGIRETQYF